This T cell receptor (beta chain) was obtained from a study of cytomegalovirus exposure and HLA in healthy donors. Study outcomes and limitations: An analysis was carried out at a later point. It showed that HLA-associated TCR beta chains were more clonally expanded than equally common non-associated chains.

Healthy individuals who donated bone marrow served as the donors. A remark on this clone: Its antigen remains unknown.

In the PCR, 60 Vbeta and 13 Jbeta primers were used. The table came from immunoSEQ multiplex PCR; TCRdb's copy has only in-frame clones and leaves some out. The data show approximately 130,000 clones, with around 85% seen just once and roughly 6.7% held by the top ten. Germline CDR1 SGHKS, CDR2 YYEKEE (reference sequence). V lost 0 bases and J lost 2; bases outside the gene matches: 3. The CDR3 extends over 15 amino acids. The sequence derives from a woman in her 30s in good health and CMV-seropositive. V and J are TRBV5-5 and TRBJ2-7; TRBD1 aligns across 9 bases. Sequencing used PBMCs. The CDR3 bases are TGTGCCAGCAGCTTGGAGGACAGGGGAGCCTACGAGCAGTACTTC. It yields the protein CASSLEDRGAYEQYF.